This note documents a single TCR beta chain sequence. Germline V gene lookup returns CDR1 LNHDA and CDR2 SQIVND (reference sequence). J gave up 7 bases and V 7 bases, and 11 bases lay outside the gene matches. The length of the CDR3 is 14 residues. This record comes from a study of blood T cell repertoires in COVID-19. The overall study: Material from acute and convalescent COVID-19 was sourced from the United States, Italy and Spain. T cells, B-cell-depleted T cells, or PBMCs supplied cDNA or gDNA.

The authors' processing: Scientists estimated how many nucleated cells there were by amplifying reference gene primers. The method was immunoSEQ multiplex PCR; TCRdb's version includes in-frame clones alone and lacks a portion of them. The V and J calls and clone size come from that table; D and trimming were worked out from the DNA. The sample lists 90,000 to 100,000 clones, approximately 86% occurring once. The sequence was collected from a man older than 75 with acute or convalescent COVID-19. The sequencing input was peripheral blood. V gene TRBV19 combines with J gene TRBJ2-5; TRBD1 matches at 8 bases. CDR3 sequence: CASKVSGQGGTQYF. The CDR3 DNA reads TGTGCCAGTAAAGTTAGTGGACAGGGCGGGACCCAGTACTTC. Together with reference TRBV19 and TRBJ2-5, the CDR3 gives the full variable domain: DGGITQSPKYLFRKEGQNVTLSCEQNLNHDAMYWYRQDPGQGLRLIYYSQIVNDFQKGDIAEGYSVSREKKESFPLTVTSAQKNPTAFYLCASKVSGQGGTQYFGPGTRLLVL.